The 22 T cell receptor beta chains below all came from one sample that was sequenced in a study of beta chain features in type 1 diabetes (dated by TCRdb to the late 2010s). Their antigens are not known. The library was made by the immunoSEQ multiplex PCR assay. The entire amount of isolated RNA was reverse transcribed using the High Capacity cDNA Reverse Transcription Kit, so the sequenced TCRB transcripts were expressed ones. Entries here come from immuneACCESS through TCRdb and include only in-frame sequences with V and J called. Some clones fail to appear in such tables; in the studies checked, an unresolved V gene covers under half of the shortfall, and the cause of the remainder is unknown. In this sample the table shows around 710,000 clones, 9.5% to 15% of which occur a single time. More than 0.09% of the sample is taken by the ten largest. Findings and caveats that apply to the study as a whole: Type 1 diabetes patients showed a moderate but significant shortening of TCRB CDR3 length in all four CD4+ subsets.

The specimen sequenced was naive CD4+ T cells from blood. What this sample's cell subset or site label stands for: true naive CD4+ T cells. The receptors were gathered from a young man with type 1 diabetes.

The chain combines TRBV5-1 with TRBJ1-2; the D is unclear. The germline V gene has CDR1 SGHRS and CDR2 YFSETQ. The CDR3 covers 14 residues. Trimming pared 0 bases from V and 2 bases from J, leaving 8 bases between. CDR3 amino acids: CASSLDTANYGYTF. CDR3 coding DNA: TGCGCCAGCAGCTTGGACACTGCAAACTATGGCTACACCTTC. The whole variable domain, filled in from reference TRBV5-1 and TRBJ1-2, reads KAGVTQTPRYLIKTRGQQVTLSCSPISGHRSVSWYQQTPGQGLQFLFEYFSETQRNKGNFPGRFSGRQFSNSRSEMNVSTLELGDSALYLCASSLDTANYGYTFGSGTRLTVV.

This clone has just a few counts. The V and J genes are TRBV29-1 and TRBJ2-3, with 9 bases matching TRBD2. The germline V gene has CDR1 SQVTM and CDR2 ANQGSEA. The CDR3 sequence is 16 residues long. Trimming cost V 2 bases and J 0 bases; bases outside gene matches: 6. CDR3 loop: CSVERLAGSSTDTQYF. In DNA, the CDR3 is TGCAGCGTTGAAAGGCTAGCGGGGTCTAGCACAGATACGCAGTATTTT.

The V and J genes are TRBV5-4 and TRBJ2-2, with TRBD2 matching over 10 bases. The CDR3 consists of 18 residues. CDR1 is SGHNT, CDR2 YYREEE, per germline (reference sequence). Trimming removed 0 bases from V and 2 bases from J; junction bases left unmatched: 7. This chain's CDR3 is CASSLASASGGNTGELFF. The CDR3 DNA is TGTGCCAGCAGCTTGGCCTCGGCTAGCGGGGGCAACACCGGGGAGCTGTTTTTT. The full variable domain, completed using reference TRBV5-4 and TRBJ2-2, is ETGVTQSPTHLIKTRGQQVTLRCSSQSGHNTVSWYQQALGQGPQFIFQYYREEENGRGNFPPRFSGLQFPNYSSELNVNALELDDSALYLCASSLASASGGNTGELFFGEGSRLTVL.

This clone was detected only a few times. The same CDR3 also results from other DNA sequences found in this sample. The V and J genes are TRBV29-1 and TRBJ2-7, with TRBD1 identical over 10 bases. This CDR3 is 14 amino acids long. V was pared by 4 bases and J by 3 bases, with 6 bases of the junction left unmatched. Germline V lookup: CDR1 SQVTM, CDR2 ANQGSEA. The DNA of the CDR3 is TGCAGCGTTGGGAGGGACAGGGGAGGCTACGAGCAGTACTTC. This sequence encodes CSVGRDRGGYEQYF.

CDR3 in DNA: TGTGCCAGCAGAGAAAGCCGGGACAGAGCTAACTATGGCTACACCTTC. Translated: CASRESRDRANYGYTF. The chain couples TRBV25-1 to TRBJ1-2, with TRBD1 identical over 7 bases. Germline CDR1 MGHDK, CDR2 SYGVNS. J lost 0 bases, V lost 6 bases, and 10 bases had no gene match. This CDR3 has 16 amino acids.

The CDR3 region has the DNA TGCGCCAGCAGCCGTGTGGTGAACACTGAAGCTTTCTTT. Translated, it gives CASSRVVNTEAFF. The rearrangement joins TRBV4-3 to TRBJ1-1, with no clear D. The CDR3 consists of 13 residues. The germline gives CDR1 LGHNA, CDR2 YSLEER. Between the trimmed V and J ends, which lost 4 bases and 0 bases, there was a span of 6 bases.

This CDR3 is CASSRDRLYEQYF. CDR3 bases: TGTGCCAGTAGTAGGGACAGGCTGTACGAGCAGTACTTC. V is TRBV11-2 and J is TRBJ2-7; 8 bases map to TRBD1. Germline V CDR1 and CDR2: SGHAT, FQNNGV. This CDR3 has 13 amino acids. Trimming removed 9 bases from V and 4 bases from J; junction bases left unmatched: 8.

This chain links TRBV5-4 with TRBJ2-6; 11 positions match TRBD1. Trimming took 0 bases from V and 4 from J; bases not matched to a gene: 6. The CDR3 is 18 amino acids. Looked up from germline, CDR1 is SGHNT and CDR2 is YYREEE (reference sequence). CDR3 coding DNA: TGTGCCAGCAGCTTGGACGGACAGGGGGCGCTAGGGGCCAACGTCCTGACTTTC. The encoded protein is CASSLDGQGALGANVLTF.

CDR3 DNA: TGTGCCAGTAGTCCCGGGACAGGAACAGGCTACACCTTC. Residues: CASSPGTGTGYTF. The rearrangement links TRBV19 to TRBJ1-2; 8 nucleotides align to TRBD1. CDR1 is LNHDA and CDR2 is SQIVND in the germline V gene (reference sequence). V shed 5 bases, J shed 8 bases, and the junction held 7 bases outside the gene matches. There are 13 residues in the CDR3.

This clone came up a few times. The rearrangement links TRBV27 to TRBJ2-1, with 9 bases aligning to TRBD2. The CDR3 spans 14 residues. From germline, CDR1 is MNHEY and CDR2 SMNVEV (reference sequence). Trimming cost V 7 bases and J 3 bases; bases outside gene matches: 4. The CDR3 nucleotides read TGTGCCAGCACGGGCGGGGGGGTCTACAATGAGCAGTTCTTC. This encodes CASTGGGVYNEQFF.

Turning to this clone: Other DNA sequences within the sample encode an identical CDR3. V gene TRBV9 combines with J gene TRBJ1-2, with TRBD1 identical over 7 bases. Looked up from germline, CDR1 is SGDLS and CDR2 is YYNGEE. Trimming took 0 bases from V and 3 from J; bases not matched to a gene: 5. The CDR3 has 15 amino acids. The CDR3 is CASSVDPGGDYGYTF. The CDR3, as DNA: TGTGCCAGCAGCGTAGATCCAGGGGGGGACTATGGCTACACCTTC. Complete variable domain (other parts from reference TRBV9 and TRBJ1-2): DSGVTQTPKHLITATGQRVTLRCSPRSGDLSVYWYQQSLDQGLQFLIQYYNGEERAKGNILERFSAQQFPDLHSELNLSSLELGDSALYFCASSVDPGGDYGYTFGSGTRLTVV.

The chain is built from TRBV18 and TRBJ2-7, with TRBD1 matching over 9 bases. Germline V gives CDR1 KGHSH, CDR2 LQKENI. The length of the CDR3 is 14 residues. The V gene end was trimmed by 4 bases and the J gene end by 7 bases; junction bases not matched to a gene: 8. The CDR3 protein is CASSRWTGAEEQYF. In DNA form, the CDR3 reads TGTGCCAGCTCACGGTGGACAGGGGCAGAGGAGCAGTACTTC.

The chain recombines TRBV9 with TRBJ2-7; 13 positions match TRBD2. The CDR3 loop spans 16 amino acids. Germline assignment: CDR1 SGDLS and CDR2 YYNGEE. With 4 bases clipped from V and 2 bases from J, the junction kept 6 bases outside the gene matches. The CDR3 here is CASSTGLAGTPYEQYF. CDR3 DNA: TGTGCCAGCAGCACGGGACTAGCGGGGACACCCTACGAGCAGTACTTC.

There are a few counts of this clone. The chain links TRBV10-2 to TRBJ2-7, with 8 bases lining up with TRBD1. Germline lookup yields CDR1 WSHSY and CDR2 SAAADI. The CDR3 runs to 13 residues. Trimming at V came to 5 bases and at J to 6 bases, leaving 6 bases not matched to a gene. The CDR3 bases are TGCGCCAGCAGTTTAACAGGGGGGAGCGAGCAGTACTTC. It is translated as CASSLTGGSEQYF.

This clone has just a few counts. Other DNA sequences in the same sample also yield this CDR3. This chain connects TRBV7-2 to TRBJ2-5; D possibly corresponds to TRBD2 (5 bases). V lost 3 bases to trimming and J lost 5 bases, with 7 bases between them. CDR1 is SGHTA and CDR2 is FQGNSA in the germline V gene. The CDR3 loop spans 12 amino acids. DNA for the CDR3: TGTGCCAGCAGCTTCTCGGGGGAGACCCAGTACTTC. Its protein is CASSFSGETQYF.

This clone was detected only a few times. V usage is TRBV4-1 and J usage is TRBJ2-2; TRBD1 is a possible D gene (5 bases). The germline CDR1 and CDR2 sequences are MGHRA and YSYEKL. This CDR3 region has 17 residues. V shed 6 bases and J shed 7 bases, with 24 bases lying between them. The chain's CDR3 is CASRRQTIQVVDGELFF. Here the CDR3 DNA reads TGCGCCAGCAGGCGTCAAACGATACAGGTGGTCGACGGGGAGCTGTTTTTT.

The rearrangement links TRBV6-6 to TRBJ1-5; tentatively, D is TRBD1 (5 bases). Germline loops: CDR1 MNHNY, CDR2 SVGAGI (reference sequence). The V and J ends lost 8 bases and 6 bases respectively, with 17 bases between them. There are 14 residues in the CDR3. CDR3 bases: TGTGCCAGCTTTGAATTAGGTGACAGTCAGCCCCAGCATTTT. It specifies CASFELGDSQPQHF.

The chain is built from TRBV15 and TRBJ1-4; no clear D. This CDR3 region has 12 residues. CDR1 and CDR2 (germline): LNHNV, YYDKDF (reference sequence). The V end was cut by 8 bases, the J end by 4 bases, with 8 bases between. The chain's CDR3 is CATLQNNEKLFF. The CDR3 DNA reads TGTGCCACCCTACAGAATAATGAAAAACTGTTTTTT.

The V call is TRBV7-9, the J call TRBJ2-7, with 9 bases matching TRBD2. In germline, CDR1 is SEHNR, CDR2 FQNEAQ (reference sequence). The ends lost 5 bases at V and 3 bases at J; junction bases unmatched: 8. The CDR3 has 15 amino acids. The CDR3 spells CASSAAASGVYEQYF. Here the CDR3 DNA reads TGTGCCAGCAGCGCAGCAGCTAGCGGGGTCTACGAGCAGTACTTC.

The table lists this clone with a few counts. The rearrangement joins TRBV11-2 to TRBJ2-1; 11 bases fit TRBD2. V was clipped by 5 bases and J by 5 bases; unmatched bases: 8. This CDR3 is built from 16 residues. The germline CDR1 and CDR2 sequences are SGHAT and FQNNGV. CDR3 in DNA: TGTGCCAGCAGCCCGACGCGACTAGCGGGGAACAATGAGCAGTTCTTC. Its protein is CASSPTRLAGNNEQFF.

This clone was observed a few times. The chain has TRBV6-6 and TRBJ2-7, with TRBD1 identical over 7 bases. Unmatched junction bases numbered 8, after V lost 6 bases and J lost 0 bases. The CDR3 is made up of 15 amino acids. The germline V gene has CDR1 MNHNY and CDR2 SVGAGI (reference sequence). This CDR3 reads CASSSRDRNSYEQYF. CDR3 nucleotides: TGTGCCAGCAGCAGCCGGGACAGAAACTCCTACGAGCAGTACTTC.

This clone was observed a few times. This rearrangement joins TRBV9 to TRBJ2-3; the D is unclear. The CDR3 is 16 residues long. V lost 3 bases and J 2 bases, leaving 16 bases between the germline ends. The germline gives CDR1 SGDLS, CDR2 YYNGEE. The CDR3 reads CASSGPTYALTDTQYF. The CDR3 DNA reads TGTGCCAGCAGCGGCCCGACGTACGCTCTCACAGATACGCAGTATTTT.